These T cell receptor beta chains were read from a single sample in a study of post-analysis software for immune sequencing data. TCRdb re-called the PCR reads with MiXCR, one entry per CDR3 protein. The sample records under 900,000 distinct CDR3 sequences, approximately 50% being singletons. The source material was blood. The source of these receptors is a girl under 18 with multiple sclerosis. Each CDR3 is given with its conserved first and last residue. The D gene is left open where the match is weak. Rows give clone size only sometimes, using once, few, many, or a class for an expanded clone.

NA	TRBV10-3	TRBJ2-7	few	TGTGCCATTCACCGGGACGTCTCCTACGAGCAGTACTTC	CAIHRDVSYEQYF
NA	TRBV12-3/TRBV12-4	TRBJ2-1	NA	TGTGCCAGCACCTCGGAGCGGGGCGGGGGCCGCTCCTACAATGAGCAGTTCTTC	CASTSERGGGRSYNEQFF
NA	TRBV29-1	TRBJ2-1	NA	TGCAGCGTTTGGAGGGCGGGTGAGCAGTTCTTC	CSVWRAGEQFF
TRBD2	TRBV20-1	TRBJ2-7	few	TGCAGTGCTAGGGAGCGGGGAACCTACGAGCAGTACTTC	CSARERGTYEQYF
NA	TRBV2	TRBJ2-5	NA	TGTGCCAGCAGTGAAGGACTAACGACCCAAGAGACCCAGTACTTC	CASSEGLTTQETQYF
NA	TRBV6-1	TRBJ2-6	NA	TGTGCCAGCAGTGAAGTCCCGGGAGCTGGGGCCAACGTCCTGACTTTC	CASSEVPGAGANVLTF
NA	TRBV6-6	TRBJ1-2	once	TGTGCCAGCGTCTCGCCGGGACAATATTATGGCTACACCTTC	CASVSPGQYYGYTF
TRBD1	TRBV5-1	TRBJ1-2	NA	TGCGCCAGCAGCTTCGACAGGGGCGGCTACACCTTC	CASSFDRGGYTF
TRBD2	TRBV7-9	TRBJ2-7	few	TGTGCCAGCAGCCCGGGAGGCGGTTGGGCCGAGCAGTACTTC	CASSPGGGWAEQYF
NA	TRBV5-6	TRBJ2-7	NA	TGTGCCAGCAGCTTGGCGGCAGGTTCCTACAATGAGCAGTACTTC	CASSLAAGSYNEQYF
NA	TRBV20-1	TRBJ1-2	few	TGCAGTGCTAGAGTCAGGATTAACTATGGCTACACCTTC	CSARVRINYGYTF
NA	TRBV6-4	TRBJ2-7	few	TGTGCCAGCAGTGTAGCGGCAGAGGGGCCCTACGAGCAGTACTTC	CASSVAAEGPYEQYF